The T cell receptor (beta chain) under discussion was sequenced for a study of T-cell reconstitution after alpha-beta-depleted transplantation in children. Germline V lookup: CDR1 DFQATT, CDR2 SNEGSKA (reference sequence). V lost 0 bases, J lost 5 bases, and 8 bases stayed unmatched. The CDR3 covers 16 residues. Unique molecular identifiers were incorporated into the prepared TCRbeta library. TCRdb ran MiXCR on the PCR reads and lists one entry per CDR3 protein. Of 170,000 or so distinct CDR3 sequences in the sample, around 6.8% were seen once. This clonotype was seen repeatedly, ten times or more. The chain employs TRBV20-1 and TRBJ2-3; 10 bases are a match to TRBD2. Material: PBMCs from the stem cell graft donor, obtained from the stem cell graft. The origin of this receptor is a human donor who donated a stem cell graft to a child with Wiskott-Aldrich syndrome. The CDR3 DNA reads TGCAGTGCTAGAGATCCTAGCGGGGGAGGGGGAGATACGCAGTATTTT. Amino acid sequence: CSARDPSGGGGDTQYF.